A single sample gave rise to the 24 T cell receptor beta chains below, sequenced in a study of T-cell memory formation after mild COVID-19. Via MiXCR, TCRdb re-called the 5' RACE reads, giving one row per CDR3 protein. Here the sample spans hundreds of thousands of distinct CDR3 sequences, 25% being singletons. Sequencing was performed on PBMCs or a T cell subset sorted from them (not recorded which). These receptors were collected from an adult woman who had mild COVID-19 (a few samples of this study predate the infection). Cell type and time point are not known.

This clonotype was seen a few times. The chain's CDR3 is CASGRSGTDPTDTQYF. The CDR3 DNA follows: TGTGCCAGCGGACGGTCCGGGACGGATCCCACAGATACGCAGTATTTT. This chain links TRBV5-6 with TRBJ2-3; D possibly uses TRBD1 or TRBD2 (5 bases each). This CDR3 has 16 amino acids. CDR1 and CDR2 from the germline V gene are SGHDT and YYEEEE. Trimming shortened V by 7 bases and J by 2 bases, and 20 bases separated the two germline ends.

This clonotype was picked up a small number of times. The genes are TRBV20-1 and TRBJ2-1, with D unclear. Germline lookup yields CDR1 DFQATT and CDR2 SNEGSKA (reference sequence). The length of the CDR3 is 15 residues. Trimming stripped 6 bases from V and 1 base from J, with 16 bases between. The CDR3 DNA is TGCAGTGCCCGCCCCGCCGGGCTTTCCTACAATGAGCAGTTCTTC. Amino acid sequence: CSARPAGLSYNEQFF.

Regarding this clonotype: A much larger clone is a single base away; this may be a read error. The rearrangement links TRBV28 to TRBJ2-7, with 11 bases identical to TRBD2. With V trimmed by 8 bases and J by 3 bases, 6 bases remained unmatched. This CDR3 region has 14 residues. CDR1 is MDHEN, CDR2 SYDVKM, per germline. For the CDR3, the DNA is TGTGCCAGCCGCCCCGGACTAGCGGGCTACGAGCAGTACTTC. Its protein is CASRPGLAGYEQYF.

The chain recombines TRBV9 with TRBJ1-2, with D maybe TRBD1 (6 bases). CDR3 size: 12 residues. Germline V gene data show CDR1 as SGDLS and CDR2 as YYNGEE. Between the trimmed V and J ends, which lost 0 bases and 7 bases, there was a span of 7 bases. The CDR3 DNA reads as TGTGCCAGCAGCGTAGGAGGGGGTGGCTACACCTTC. Translation: CASSVGGGGYTF.

This clonotype has just a few counts. V usage is TRBV5-1 and J usage is TRBJ2-3; weak D call: TRBD2 (6 bases). Trimming pared 3 bases from V and 0 bases from J, leaving 11 bases between. This CDR3 contains 15 residues. The germline CDR1 and CDR2 sequences are SGHRS and YFSETQ. CDR3 amino acids: CASSSSGVSTDTQYF. For the CDR3, the DNA is TGCGCCAGCAGCTCGTCGGGGGTGAGCACAGATACGCAGTATTTT.

The V and J genes are TRBV18 and TRBJ2-2, with 7 bases matching TRBD1. The CDR3 consists of 14 residues. The junction had 7 bases not matched to a gene; V was cut back by 6 bases and J by 6 bases. Per the germline V gene, CDR1 is KGHSH and CDR2 is LQKENI. The CDR3 DNA follows: TGTGCCAGCTCTCAAGGGGGCGCGGCCGGGGAGCTGTTTTTT. The encoded protein is CASSQGGAAGELFF.

This clonotype was counted between two and nine times. The rearrangement links TRBV12-3 or TRBV12-4 to TRBJ1-1; D call uncertain. The CDR3 is made up of 14 amino acids. Trimming pared 4 bases from V and 1 base from J, leaving 10 bases between. The CDR3: CASSSPPGNTEAFF. CDR3 coding DNA: TGTGCCAGCAGTTCGCCGCCAGGGAACACTGAAGCTTTCTTT.

The chain joins TRBV7-9 to TRBJ2-7, with 12 bases fitting TRBD1. Germline V lookup: CDR1 SEHNR, CDR2 FQNEAQ (reference sequence). The V segment lost 2 bases and the J segment 6 bases; nucleotides outside the gene matches: 2. The CDR3 consists of 14 residues. DNA of the CDR3: TGTGCCAGCAGCTTACGGGACAGGGGGCGCGAGCAGTACTTC. Its translation: CASSLRDRGREQYF.

This clonotype has a handful of counts. This chain links TRBV7-9 with TRBJ2-1; 7 bases are a match to TRBD1. Per the germline V gene, CDR1 is SEHNR and CDR2 is FQNEAQ (reference sequence). The length of the CDR3 is 14 residues. After removal of 5 bases from V and 10 bases from J, the junction contained 11 bases not matched to a gene. DNA of the CDR3: TGTGCCAGCAGCCACGAGACAGGGTCCCGAGAGCAGTTCTTC. Its protein is CASSHETGSREQFF.

In its sample, this clonotype was seen many times. The V and J genes are TRBV18 and TRBJ1-6; D unresolved. In germline, CDR1 is KGHSH, CDR2 LQKENI. V lost 3 bases, J lost 7 bases, and 13 bases lay in between. The CDR3 totals 15 residues. For the CDR3, the DNA is TGTGCCAGCTCACCTCGCGCAGAGGGAAATTCACCCCTCCACTTT. Encoded protein: CASSPRAEGNSPLHF.

The chain couples TRBV20-1 to TRBJ1-1; 11 bases map to TRBD1. This CDR3 has 15 residues. CDR1 is DFQATT and CDR2 is SNEGSKA in the germline V gene (reference sequence). The V segment lost 4 bases and the J segment 0 bases; nucleotides outside the gene matches: 4. The CDR3: CSAKGQGVMNTEAFF. CDR3 sequence (DNA): TGCAGTGCTAAGGGACAGGGGGTGATGAACACTGAAGCTTTCTTT.

Ten or more counts support this clonotype. The V gene is TRBV23-1, the J gene TRBJ2-3; TRBD2 is a possible D gene (5 bases). TRBV23-1 falls under the ORF class, with uncertain function. This CDR3 has 15 residues. Trimming removed 0 bases at V and 4 bases at J, with 11 bases between. The CDR3 sequence is CASSQSGSNADTQYF. DNA of the CDR3: TGCGCCAGCAGTCAATCGGGGAGTAATGCAGATACGCAGTATTTT.

The chain is built from TRBV15 and TRBJ2-3; possibly TRBD1 for D (6 bases). Germline V gives CDR1 LNHNV, CDR2 YYDKDF (reference sequence). Trimming removed 6 bases at V and 2 bases at J, with 15 bases between. This CDR3 spans 15 amino acids. The CDR3 region is CATREGDRATDTQYF. CDR3 DNA sequence: TGTGCCACCAGAGAGGGGGACCGGGCCACAGATACGCAGTATTTT.

This clonotype was found a few times. V gene TRBV7-3 combines with J gene TRBJ2-1; TRBD2 matches at 9 bases. In germline, CDR1 is SGHTA, CDR2 FQGTGA. V shed 9 bases and J 3 bases; nucleotides not matched to a gene: 6. The CDR3 spans 14 residues. The CDR3: CASASGDNYNEQFF. Written as DNA, the CDR3 is TGTGCCAGTGCTAGCGGGGACAACTACAATGAGCAGTTCTTC.

This chain joins TRBV5-6 and TRBJ2-1, with a tentative D call TRBD1 (5 bases). The V end was cut by 4 bases, the J end by 4 bases, with 15 bases between. CDR1 SGHDT and CDR2 YYEEEE come from the germline V gene. The CDR3 runs 15 residues. Here the CDR3 DNA reads TGTGCCAGCAGCCAAAGACGACAGTATTACAATGAGCAGTTCTTC. Protein: CASSQRRQYYNEQFF.

The CDR3 loop reads CASSTTGTAGRSYGYTF. In DNA form, the CDR3 reads TGTGCCAGCAGCACTACCGGGACAGCGGGCCGATCCTATGGCTACACCTTC. The rearrangement uses TRBV7-2 and TRBJ1-2, with 7 bases matching TRBD1. J lost 4 bases, V lost 5 bases, and 16 bases had no gene match. The germline CDR1 and CDR2 sequences are SGHTA and FQGNSA. CDR3 length equals 17 residues.

The chain is built from TRBV24-1 and TRBJ2-7; 13 nucleotides align to TRBD2. The CDR3 is made up of 16 amino acids. Germline V lookup: CDR1 KGHDR, CDR2 SFDVKD. The ends lost 3 bases at V and 5 bases at J; junction bases unmatched: 6. CDR3 loop: CATSDTRTSGGHEQYF. The CDR3 nucleotides are TGTGCCACCAGTGATACTAGGACTAGCGGGGGTCACGAGCAGTACTTC.

J is TRBJ2-1 and V is TRBV5-5; weak D call: TRBD1 (5 bases). The CDR3 loop spans 14 amino acids. The germline gives CDR1 SGHKS, CDR2 YYEKEE (reference sequence). Trimming pared 3 bases from V and 4 bases from J, leaving 11 bases between. CDR3 amino acids: CASSSLRQYNEQFF. The CDR3 nucleotides are TGTGCCAGCAGCTCCCTCAGACAGTACAATGAGCAGTTCTTC.

This clonotype came up a few times. This sequence joins TRBV7-9 and TRBJ2-7; D gene unclear. V dropped 5 bases and J dropped 1 base, with 15 bases sitting between them. Germline V gives CDR1 SEHNR, CDR2 FQNEAQ (reference sequence). This CDR3 has 15 amino acids. This CDR3 is CASSPKTDPSYEQYF. The CDR3 coding sequence is TGTGCCAGCAGCCCGAAGACGGATCCATCCTACGAGCAGTACTTC. Filled out from reference TRBV7-9 and TRBJ2-7, the complete variable domain reads DTGVSQNPRHKITKRGQNVTFRCDPISEHNRLYWYRQTLGQGPEFLTYFQNEAQLEKSRLLSDRFSAERPKGSFSTLEIQRTEQGDSAMYLCASSPKTDPSYEQYFGPGTRLTVT.

The rearrangement joins TRBV13 to TRBJ2-2; 12 bases line up with TRBD2. After removal of 1 base from V and 3 bases from J, the junction contained 3 bases not matched to a gene. The CDR3 totals 17 residues. The germline gives CDR1 PRHDT, CDR2 FYEKMQ (reference sequence). The CDR3 DNA reads as TGTGCCAGCAGCTTAGAACTAGCGGGAGGTGACACCGGGGAGCTGTTTTTT. Protein: CASSLELAGGDTGELFF.

This clonotype was seen repeatedly, ten times or more. This sequence joins TRBV5-6 and TRBJ2-3; D not certain. Per the germline V gene, CDR1 is SGHDT and CDR2 is YYEEEE. V shed 0 bases and J shed 2 bases, with 4 bases lying between them. This CDR3 has 13 amino acids. CDR3 amino acids: CASSLDTTDTQYF. The CDR3 coding sequence is TGTGCCAGCAGCTTGGACACCACAGATACGCAGTATTTT.

The chain combines TRBV7-2 with TRBJ1-1; no clear D gene. Germline V gene sequence: CDR1 SGHTA, CDR2 FQGNSA. The CDR3 loop spans 13 amino acids. V shed 5 bases and J shed 6 bases, with 13 bases lying between them. The CDR3 region is CASSHDHRAEAFF. CDR3 bases: TGTGCCAGCAGCCACGACCACCGGGCTGAAGCTTTCTTT. The full variable domain, completed using reference TRBV7-2 and TRBJ1-1, is GAGVSQSPSNKVTEKGKDVELRCDPISGHTALYWYRQSLGQGLEFLIYFQGNSAPDKSGLPSDRFSAERTGGSVSTLTIQRTQQEDSAVYLCASSHDHRAEAFFGQGTRLTVV.

This clonotype was observed a few times. The chain recombines TRBV23-1 with TRBJ2-7; 9 bases map to TRBD1. TRBV23-1 is placed among ORFs of uncertain function. Trimming cost V 3 bases and J 1 base; bases outside gene matches: 7. This CDR3 has 16 residues. In DNA, the CDR3 is TGCGCCAGCAGTCAGCGTACCGGGACAGGGTCCTACGAGCAGTACTTC. Its translation: CASSQRTGTGSYEQYF.

V gene TRBV12-3 or TRBV12-4 combines with J gene TRBJ1-2, with D hard to call. This CDR3 region has 13 residues. V was trimmed by 5 bases and J by 3 bases, leaving 10 bases between them. In DNA form, the CDR3 reads TGTGCCAGCAGTCCTGCGATGGACTATGGCTACACCTTC. It is translated as CASSPAMDYGYTF.